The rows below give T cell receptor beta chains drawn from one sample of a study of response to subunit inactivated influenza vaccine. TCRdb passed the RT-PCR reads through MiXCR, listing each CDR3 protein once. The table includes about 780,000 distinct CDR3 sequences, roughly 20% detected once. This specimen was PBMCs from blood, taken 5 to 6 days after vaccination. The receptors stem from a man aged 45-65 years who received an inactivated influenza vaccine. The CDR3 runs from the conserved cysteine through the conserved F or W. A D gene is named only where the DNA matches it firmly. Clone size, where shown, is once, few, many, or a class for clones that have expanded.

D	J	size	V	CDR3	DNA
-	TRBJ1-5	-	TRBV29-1	CSGGWENQPQHF	TGCAGCGGGGGCTGGGAGAATCAGCCCCAGCATTTT
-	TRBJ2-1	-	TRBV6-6	CASSHIARNEQFF	TGTGCCAGCAGTCACATCGCCCGCAATGAGCAGTTCTTC
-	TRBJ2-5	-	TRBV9	CASSVDAVPQTQYF	TGTGCCAGCAGCGTAGACGCGGTCCCCCAGACCCAGTACTTC
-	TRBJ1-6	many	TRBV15	CATSRDLNSPLHF	TGTGCCACCAGCAGAGATCTAAATTCACCCCTCCACTTT
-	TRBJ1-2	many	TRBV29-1	CSGYQGNYGYTF	TGCAGCGGGTATCAGGGAAACTATGGCTACACCTTC
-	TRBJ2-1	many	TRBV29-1	CSVNSLAYNEQFF	TGCAGCGTTAATAGCCTAGCGTACAATGAGCAGTTCTTC
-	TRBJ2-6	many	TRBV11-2	CASKVAGANVLTF	TGTGCCAGCAAGGTTGCTGGGGCCAACGTCCTGACTTTC
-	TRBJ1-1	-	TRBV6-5	CASSYGLSSVGTRDTEAFF	TGTGCCAGCAGTTACGGTCTTAGCTCGGTGGGCACCCGGGACACTGAAGCTTTCTTT
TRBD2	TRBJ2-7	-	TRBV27	CASSLVVAGGYEQYF	TGTGCCAGCAGTTTGGTCGTAGCGGGAGGTTACGAGCAGTACTTC
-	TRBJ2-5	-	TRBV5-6	CASSLAKETQYF	TGTGCCAGCAGCTTGGCCAAGGAGACCCAGTACTTC
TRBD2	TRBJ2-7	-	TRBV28	CASGGAGGVISYEQYF	TGTGCCAGCGGTGGCGCGGGAGGAGTGATCTCCTACGAGCAGTACTTC
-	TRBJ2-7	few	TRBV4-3	CASSQDSGDYEQYF	TGCGCCAGCAGCCAAGATTCCGGGGACTACGAGCAGTACTTC
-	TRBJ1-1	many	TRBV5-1	CASSLGQPIRTEAFF	TGCGCCAGCAGCTTGGGACAACCCATACGCACTGAAGCTTTCTTT
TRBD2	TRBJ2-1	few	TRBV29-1	CSVRLAAYNEQFF	TGCAGCGTTCGGCTAGCGGCTTACAATGAGCAGTTCTTC
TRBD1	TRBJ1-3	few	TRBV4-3	CASSQDPEGAWSGNTIYF	TGCGCCAGCAGCCAAGATCCGGAGGGGGCATGGTCTGGAAACACCATATATTTT
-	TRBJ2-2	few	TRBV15	CATSRVNTGELFF	TGTGCCACCAGCAGAGTGAACACCGGGGAGCTGTTTTTT
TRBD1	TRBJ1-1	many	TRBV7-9	CASSLSGGTEAFF	TGTGCCAGCAGCTTATCAGGGGGCACTGAAGCTTTCTTT
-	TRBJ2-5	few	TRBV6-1	CASSPRLLPGETQYF	TGTGCCAGCAGTCCCCGACTGCTTCCCGGAGAGACCCAGTACTTC
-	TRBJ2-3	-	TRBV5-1	CASRLSSTDTQYF	TGCGCCAGCAGACTCTCGAGCACAGATACGCAGTATTTT
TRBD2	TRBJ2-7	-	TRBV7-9	CASSLTSLAGFFNEQYF	TGTGCCAGCAGCTTAACTTCACTAGCGGGGTTTTTCAACGAGCAGTACTTC
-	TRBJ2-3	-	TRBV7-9	CASSPPQPDTQYF	TGTGCCAGCAGCCCGCCTCAGCCAGATACGCAGTATTTT
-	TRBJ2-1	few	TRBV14	CASSQVGPRGEQFF	TGTGCCAGCAGCCAAGTTGGGCCGCGCGGTGAGCAGTTCTTC
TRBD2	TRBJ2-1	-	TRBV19	CASSVPVGGYNEQFF	TGTGCCAGTAGTGTCCCTGTCGGGGGGTACAATGAGCAGTTCTTC
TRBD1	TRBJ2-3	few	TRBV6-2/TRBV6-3	CASERWDRGSDTQYF	TGTGCCAGCGAAAGATGGGACAGGGGGTCAGATACGCAGTATTTT
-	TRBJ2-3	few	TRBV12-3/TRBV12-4	CASSLVRSTDTQYF	TGTGCCAGCAGTTTAGTGCGTAGCACAGATACGCAGTATTTT
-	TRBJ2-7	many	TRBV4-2	CASSQGDGIYEQYF	TGTGCCAGCAGCCAAGGTGACGGAATCTACGAGCAGTACTTC
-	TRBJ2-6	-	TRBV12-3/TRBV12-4	CASSADGYSGANVLTF	TGTGCCAGCAGTGCGGACGGATACTCTGGGGCCAACGTCCTGACTTTC
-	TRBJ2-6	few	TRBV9	CASSNPGSGANVLTF	TGTGCCAGCAGCAACCCAGGGAGTGGGGCCAACGTCCTGACTTTC